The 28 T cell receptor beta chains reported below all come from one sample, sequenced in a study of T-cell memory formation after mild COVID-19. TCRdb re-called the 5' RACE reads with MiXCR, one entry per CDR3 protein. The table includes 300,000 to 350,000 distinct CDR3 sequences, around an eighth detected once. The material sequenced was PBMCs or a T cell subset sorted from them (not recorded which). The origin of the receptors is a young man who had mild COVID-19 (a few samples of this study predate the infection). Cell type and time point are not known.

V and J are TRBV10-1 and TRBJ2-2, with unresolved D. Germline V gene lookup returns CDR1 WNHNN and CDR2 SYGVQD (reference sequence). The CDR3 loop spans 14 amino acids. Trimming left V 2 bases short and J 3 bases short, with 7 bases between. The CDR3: CASSEEVDTGELFF. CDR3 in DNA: TGCGCCAGCAGTGAGGAGGTAGACACCGGGGAGCTGTTTTTT.

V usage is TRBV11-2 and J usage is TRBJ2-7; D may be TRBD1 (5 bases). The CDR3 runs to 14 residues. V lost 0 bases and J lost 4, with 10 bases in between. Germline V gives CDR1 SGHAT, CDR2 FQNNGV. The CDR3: CASSLEAGLYEQYF. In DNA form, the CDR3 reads TGTGCCAGCAGCTTAGAAGCAGGGTTGTACGAGCAGTACTTC.

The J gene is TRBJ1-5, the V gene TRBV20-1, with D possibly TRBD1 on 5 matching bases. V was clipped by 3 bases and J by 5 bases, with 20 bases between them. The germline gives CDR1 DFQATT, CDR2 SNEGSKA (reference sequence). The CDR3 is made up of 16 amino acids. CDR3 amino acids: CSASSYSRGSDQPQHF. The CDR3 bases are TGCAGTGCTAGCTCTTATAGTAGGGGTTCGGATCAGCCCCAGCATTTT.

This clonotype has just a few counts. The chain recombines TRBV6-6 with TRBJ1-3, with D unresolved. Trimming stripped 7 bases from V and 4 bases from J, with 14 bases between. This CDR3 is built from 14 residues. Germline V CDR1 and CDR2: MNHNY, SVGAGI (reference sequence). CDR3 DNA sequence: TGTGCCAGCATATCTCCCATCGGGGGAAACACCATATATTTT. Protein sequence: CASISPIGGNTIYF.

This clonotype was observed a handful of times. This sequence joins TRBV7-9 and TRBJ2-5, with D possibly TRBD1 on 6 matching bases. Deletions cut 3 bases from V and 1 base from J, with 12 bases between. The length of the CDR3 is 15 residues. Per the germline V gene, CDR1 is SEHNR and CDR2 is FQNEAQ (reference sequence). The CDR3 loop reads CASSLGWGPQETQYF. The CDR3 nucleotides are TGTGCCAGCAGCTTGGGCTGGGGGCCCCAAGAGACCCAGTACTTC.

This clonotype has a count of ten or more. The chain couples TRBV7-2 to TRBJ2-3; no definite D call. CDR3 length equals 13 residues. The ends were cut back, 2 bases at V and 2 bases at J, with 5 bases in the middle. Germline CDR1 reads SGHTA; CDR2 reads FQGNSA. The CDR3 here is CASSLRITDTQYF. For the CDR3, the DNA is TGTGCCAGCAGCTTACGGATCACAGATACGCAGTATTTT.

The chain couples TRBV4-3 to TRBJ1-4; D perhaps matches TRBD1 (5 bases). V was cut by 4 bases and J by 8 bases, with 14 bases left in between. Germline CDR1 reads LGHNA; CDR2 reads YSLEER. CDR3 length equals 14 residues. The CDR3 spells CASSRGVGTEKLFF. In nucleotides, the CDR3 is TGCGCCAGCAGCCGAGGGGTTGGCACGGAAAAACTGTTTTTT.

CDR3 bases: TGCGCCAGCAGCCTTTTACAGGGGGCTTCGGGTGGCTACACCTTC. Amino acid sequence: CASSLLQGASGGYTF. This sequence joins TRBV4-1 and TRBJ1-2, with 9 bases that match TRBD1. With 4 bases clipped from V and 7 bases from J, the junction kept 10 bases outside the gene matches. CDR1 and CDR2 (germline): MGHRA, YSYEKL. The CDR3 loop spans 15 amino acids.

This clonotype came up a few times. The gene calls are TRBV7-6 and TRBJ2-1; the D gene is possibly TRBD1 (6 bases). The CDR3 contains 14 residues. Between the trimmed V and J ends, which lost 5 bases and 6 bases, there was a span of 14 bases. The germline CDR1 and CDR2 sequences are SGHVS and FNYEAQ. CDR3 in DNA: TGTGCCAGCAGCCACCCGACAGGATTCAATGAGCAGTTCTTC. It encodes CASSHPTGFNEQFF.

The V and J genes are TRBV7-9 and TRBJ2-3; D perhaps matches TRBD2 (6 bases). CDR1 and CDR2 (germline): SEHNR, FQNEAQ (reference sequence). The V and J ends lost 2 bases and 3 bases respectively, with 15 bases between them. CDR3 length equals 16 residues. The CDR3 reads CASSLMAGMATDTQYF. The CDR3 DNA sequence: TGTGCCAGCAGCTTAATGGCGGGAATGGCAACAGATACGCAGTATTTT.

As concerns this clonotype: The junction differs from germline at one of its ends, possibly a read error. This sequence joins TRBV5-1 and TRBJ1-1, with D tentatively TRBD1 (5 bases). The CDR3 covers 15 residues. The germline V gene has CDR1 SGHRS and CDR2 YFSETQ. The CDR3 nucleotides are TGCGCAAGCAGAGGCAGGTGGGGGGGAAGTACTGAAGCTTTCTTT. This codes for CASRGRWGGSTEAFF.

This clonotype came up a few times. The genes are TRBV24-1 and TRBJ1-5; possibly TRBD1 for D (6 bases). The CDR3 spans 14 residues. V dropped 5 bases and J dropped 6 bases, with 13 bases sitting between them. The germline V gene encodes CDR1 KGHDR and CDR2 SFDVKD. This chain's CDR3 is CATSAGASGQPQHF. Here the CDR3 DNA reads TGTGCCACCAGTGCGGGGGCGTCGGGTCAGCCCCAGCATTTT.

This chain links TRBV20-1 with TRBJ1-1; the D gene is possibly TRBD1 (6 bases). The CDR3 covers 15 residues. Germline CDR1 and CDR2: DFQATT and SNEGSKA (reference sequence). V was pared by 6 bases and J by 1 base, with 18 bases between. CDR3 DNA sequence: TGCAGTGCATCGGCAGGGGCAGCACAGAACACTGAAGCTTTCTTT. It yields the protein CSASAGAAQNTEAFF.

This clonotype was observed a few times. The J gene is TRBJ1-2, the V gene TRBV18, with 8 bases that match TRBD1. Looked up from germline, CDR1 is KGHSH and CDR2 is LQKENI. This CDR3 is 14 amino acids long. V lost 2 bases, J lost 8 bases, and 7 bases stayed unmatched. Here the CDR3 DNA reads TGTGCCAGCTCACCAAACCAGGGGGCGCAAGGCTACACCTTC. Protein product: CASSPNQGAQGYTF.

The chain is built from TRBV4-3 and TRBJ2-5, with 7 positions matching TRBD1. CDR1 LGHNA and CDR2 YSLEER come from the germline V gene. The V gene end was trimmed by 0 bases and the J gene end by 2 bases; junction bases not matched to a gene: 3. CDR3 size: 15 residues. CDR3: CASSQDDRAQETQYF. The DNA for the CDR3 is TGCGCCAGCAGCCAAGATGACAGGGCACAAGAGACCCAGTACTTC.

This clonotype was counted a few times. The CDR3 DNA is TGTGCCAGCAGCCCGGCGGGACAGGGTGACGAGACCCAGTACTTC. Translating it yields CASSPAGQGDETQYF. The chain has TRBV12-3 or TRBV12-4 and TRBJ2-5, with TRBD1 matching over 9 bases. CDR3 length: 15 residues. V lost 6 bases, J lost 5 bases, and 10 bases stayed unmatched.

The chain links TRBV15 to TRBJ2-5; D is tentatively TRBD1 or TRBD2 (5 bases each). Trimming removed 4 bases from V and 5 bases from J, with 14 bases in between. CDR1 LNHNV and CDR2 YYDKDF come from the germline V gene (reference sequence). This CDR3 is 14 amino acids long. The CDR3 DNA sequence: TGTGCCACCAGCAAATCAGGGTCGGGGGAGACCCAGTACTTC. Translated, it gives CATSKSGSGETQYF.

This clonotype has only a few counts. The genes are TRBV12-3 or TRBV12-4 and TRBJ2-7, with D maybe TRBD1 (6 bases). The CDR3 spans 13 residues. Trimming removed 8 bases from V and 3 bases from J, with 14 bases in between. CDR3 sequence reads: CASQVTGYYEQYF. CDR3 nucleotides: TGTGCCAGCCAAGTGACAGGTTACTACGAGCAGTACTTC.

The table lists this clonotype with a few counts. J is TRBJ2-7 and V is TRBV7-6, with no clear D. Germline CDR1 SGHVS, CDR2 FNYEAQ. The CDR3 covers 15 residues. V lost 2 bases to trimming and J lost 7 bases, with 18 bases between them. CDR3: CASSLRSLNLSEQYF. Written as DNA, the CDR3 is TGTGCCAGCAGCTTAAGGTCGTTGAACCTCTCTGAGCAGTACTTC.

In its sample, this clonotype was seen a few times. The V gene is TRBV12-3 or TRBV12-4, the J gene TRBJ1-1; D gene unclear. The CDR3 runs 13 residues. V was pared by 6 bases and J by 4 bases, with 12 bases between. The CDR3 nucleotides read TGTGCCAGCAGCGATTATAGGTCCACTGAAGCTTTCTTT. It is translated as CASSDYRSTEAFF.

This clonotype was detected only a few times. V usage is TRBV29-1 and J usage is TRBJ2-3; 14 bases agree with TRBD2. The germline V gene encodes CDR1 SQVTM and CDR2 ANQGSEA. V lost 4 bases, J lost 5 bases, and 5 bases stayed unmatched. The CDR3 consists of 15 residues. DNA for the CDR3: TGCAGCGTTGTGGGACTAGCGGGGGCAGTAGATACGCAGTATTTT. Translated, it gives CSVVGLAGAVDTQYF.

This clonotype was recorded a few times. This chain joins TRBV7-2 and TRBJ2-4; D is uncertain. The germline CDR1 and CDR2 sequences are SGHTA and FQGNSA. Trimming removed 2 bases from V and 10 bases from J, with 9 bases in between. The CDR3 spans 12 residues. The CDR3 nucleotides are TGTGCCAGCAGCTTACTTGTTTCTATTCAGTACTTC. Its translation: CASSLLVSIQYF.

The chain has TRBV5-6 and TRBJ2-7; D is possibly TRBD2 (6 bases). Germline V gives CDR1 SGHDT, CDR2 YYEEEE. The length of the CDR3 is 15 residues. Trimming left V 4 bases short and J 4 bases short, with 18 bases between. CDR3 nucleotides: TGTGCCAGCAGCAGCAGCCGGGACTTCTTTTACGAGCAGTACGTC. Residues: CASSSSRDFFYEQYV.

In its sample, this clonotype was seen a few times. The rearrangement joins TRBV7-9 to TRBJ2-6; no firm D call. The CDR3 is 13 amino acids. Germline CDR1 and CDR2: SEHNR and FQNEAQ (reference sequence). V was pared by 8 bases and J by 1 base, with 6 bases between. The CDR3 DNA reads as TGTGCCAGCGAGGTGTCTGGGGCCAACGTCCTGACTTTC. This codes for CASEVSGANVLTF. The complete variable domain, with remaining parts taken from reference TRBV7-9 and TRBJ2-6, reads DTGVSQNPRHKITKRGQNVTFRCDPISEHNRLYWYRQTLGQGPEFLTYFQNEAQLEKSRLLSDRFSAERPKGSFSTLEIQRTEQGDSAMYLCASEVSGANVLTFGAGSRLTVL.

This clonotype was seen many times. The CDR3, as DNA: TGTGCCAGCAGCCGAACAGATACGCAGTATTTT. Translating it yields CASSRTDTQYF. The rearrangement uses TRBV12-3 or TRBV12-4 and TRBJ2-3; D call uncertain. The CDR3 totals 11 residues. V was pared by 6 bases and J by 3 bases, with 4 bases between.

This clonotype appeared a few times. DNA for the CDR3: TGTGCCAGCAGCTTCCGGGGGAATAATGAAAAACTGTTTTTT. The encoded protein is CASSFRGNNEKLFF. The gene calls are TRBV12-3 or TRBV12-4 and TRBJ1-4, with D perhaps TRBD1 (5 bases). The CDR3 length is 14 residues. V gave up 6 bases and J gave up 4 bases, with 12 bases separating them.

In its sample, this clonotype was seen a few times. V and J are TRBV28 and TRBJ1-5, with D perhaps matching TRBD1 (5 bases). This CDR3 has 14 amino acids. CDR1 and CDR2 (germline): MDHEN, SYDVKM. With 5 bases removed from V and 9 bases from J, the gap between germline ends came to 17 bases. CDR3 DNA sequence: TGTGCCAGCAGTCCCCCCGAGGGGTTGTGGCCCCAGCATTTT. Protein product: CASSPPEGLWPQHF.

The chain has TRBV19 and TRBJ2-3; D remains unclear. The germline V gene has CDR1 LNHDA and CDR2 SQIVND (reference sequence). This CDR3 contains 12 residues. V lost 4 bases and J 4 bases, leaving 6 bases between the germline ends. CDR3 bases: TGTGCCAGTAGTAATATTGCAGATACGCAGTATTTT. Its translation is CASSNIADTQYF.